Below are 23 T cell receptor beta chains sequenced from a single sample in a study of T cell clonotyping in hematopoietic cell transplantation. Using immunoSEQ multiplex PCR, the repertoire was profiled, and TCRdb retains in-frame clones only, with some absent. The sample lists 28,000 or so clones, approximately 96% occurring once. Material: peripheral blood mononuclear cells. The receptors were gathered from a man aged 45-65 years in good health. Some clones in this sample may be carry-over from other donors' samples.

The CDR3 DNA reads as TGTGCCAGCATCAGGAGCAACACCGGGGAGCTGTTTTTT. Translating gives CASIRSNTGELFF. V gene TRBV28 combines with J gene TRBJ2-2; D call uncertain. V lost 7 bases and J 2 bases, leaving 8 bases between the germline ends. The germline gives CDR1 MDHEN, CDR2 SYDVKM. The CDR3 spans 13 residues.

The sample holds one count of this clone. The genes are TRBV19 and TRBJ1-2; D remains ambiguous. The germline V gene has CDR1 LNHDA and CDR2 SQIVND (reference sequence). V was pared by 3 bases and J by 3 bases, with 8 bases between. There are 13 residues in the CDR3. The CDR3 loop is CASSIGGDYGYTF. The CDR3 DNA sequence: TGTGCCAGTAGTATCGGAGGAGACTATGGCTACACCTTC.

The chain is built from TRBV10-2 and TRBJ1-6; 7 nucleotides match TRBD1. Germline V lookup: CDR1 WSHSY, CDR2 SAAADI. The V and J ends lost 2 bases and 9 bases, in that order; junction bases with no gene match: 7. This CDR3 is 15 amino acids long. The DNA of the CDR3 is TGCGCCAGCAGTGAGCTGACAAGGGGGCGTTCACCCCTCCACTTT. Translated, it gives CASSELTRGRSPLHF.

J is TRBJ1-4 and V is TRBV7-2; D is unresolved. V was trimmed by 4 bases and J by 8 bases, leaving 14 bases between them. The V gene's germline CDR1 is SGHTA and CDR2 FQGNSA. The CDR3 is 14 residues long. Here the CDR3 DNA reads TGTGCCAGCAGCTACGCCGGAGCCCGAGAAAAACTGTTTTTT. As protein: CASSYAGAREKLFF.

This sequence joins TRBV5-1 and TRBJ2-5; D gene unclear. Germline loops: CDR1 SGHRS, CDR2 YFSETQ. The CDR3 contains 13 residues. Trimming cost V 0 bases and J 2 bases, with 5 bases left between them. This CDR3 is CASSLGKQETQYF. DNA for the CDR3: TGCGCCAGCAGCTTGGGGAAACAAGAGACCCAGTACTTC.

The chain links TRBV4-1 to TRBJ2-1; 7 positions agree with TRBD1. The J segment lost 5 bases and the V segment lost 1 base, leaving 5 bases of the junction unmatched. In germline, CDR1 is MGHRA, CDR2 YSYEKL. This CDR3 region has 15 residues. For the CDR3, the DNA is TGCGCCAGCAGCCAAGCGGGACAGTTCGACAATGAGCAGTTCTTC. This sequence encodes CASSQAGQFDNEQFF.

The chain employs TRBV29-1 and TRBJ2-7; tentatively, D is TRBD2 (6 bases). This CDR3 region has 14 residues. V was trimmed by 4 bases and J by 0 bases, leaving 13 bases between them. Looked up from germline, CDR1 is SQVTM and CDR2 is ANQGSEA. Here the CDR3 DNA reads TGCAGCGTTGCTGCTAGCGCTGACTCCTACGAGCAGTACTTC. Its translation is CSVAASADSYEQYF.

This clone was observed a handful of times. The rearrangement links TRBV4-2 to TRBJ1-6, with D perhaps TRBD1 (5 bases). V was shortened by 2 bases and J by 9 bases, with 20 bases between the two germline ends. Germline CDR1 LGHNA, CDR2 YNFKEQ. This CDR3 has 17 amino acids. The CDR3 nucleotides are TGTGCCAGCAGCCAACTTGGGGATTTGCAGGGTGGTTCACCCCTCCACTTT. It specifies CASSQLGDLQGGSPLHF.

This rearrangement joins TRBV7-9 to TRBJ2-5, with 7 bases matching TRBD1. From germline, CDR1 is SEHNR and CDR2 FQNEAQ (reference sequence). CDR3 size: 16 residues. Trimming removed 5 bases from V and 5 bases from J; junction bases left unmatched: 14. CDR3 sequence (DNA): TGTGCCAGCAGCACCCGCCTGACAGGGTCTTCGGAGACCCAGTACTTC. Amino acid sequence: CASSTRLTGSSETQYF.

The chain carries TRBV18 and TRBJ1-2; D is unclear. The CDR3 runs to 12 residues. Germline V lookup: CDR1 KGHSH, CDR2 LQKENI. Trimming stripped 3 bases from V and 8 bases from J, with 10 bases between. DNA of the CDR3: TGTGCCAGCTCACCCGATGGGAGGGGCTACACCTTC. It codes for CASSPDGRGYTF. The whole variable domain, remainder taken from reference TRBV18 and TRBJ1-2, is NAGVMQNPRHLVRRRGQEARLRCSPMKGHSHVYWYRQLPEEGLKFMVYLQKENIIDESGMPKERFSAEFPKEGPSILRIQQVVRGDSAAYFCASSPDGRGYTFGSGTRLTVV.

V and J are TRBV5-1 and TRBJ1-2; 8 bases are shared with TRBD1. CDR1 SGHRS and CDR2 YFSETQ come from the germline V gene. The CDR3 consists of 14 residues. V was pared by 4 bases and J by 4 bases, with 6 bases of the junction left unmatched. CDR3 sequence: CASSPGTGGYGYTF. The CDR3 DNA sequence: TGCGCCAGCAGCCCAGGGACAGGAGGCTATGGCTACACCTTC.

The rearrangement joins TRBV2 to TRBJ2-1, with D possibly matching TRBD2 (6 bases). The CDR3 is 12 amino acids. Trimming left V 3 bases short and J 12 bases short, with 12 bases between. Germline CDR1 and CDR2: SNHLY and FYNNEI. CDR3 region: CASSEVAGRQFF. The CDR3, as DNA: TGTGCCAGCAGTGAGGTGGCGGGGAGGCAGTTCTTC.

The chain uses TRBV18 and TRBJ1-1; D perhaps matches TRBD1 (6 bases). With 2 bases removed from V and 1 base from J, the gap between germline ends came to 8 bases. Germline-derived CDR1 and CDR2 are KGHSH and LQKENI. CDR3 length: 14 amino acids. CDR3 nucleotides: TGTGCCAGCTCACCAGTGACAGGGAACACTGAAGCTTTCTTT. Encoded protein: CASSPVTGNTEAFF.

This chain joins TRBV2 and TRBJ1-2; possible D gene TRBD1, 6 bases. CDR1 is SNHLY and CDR2 is FYNNEI in the germline V gene. This CDR3 spans 14 amino acids. Trimming shortened V by 8 bases and J by 6 bases, and 19 bases separated the two germline ends. DNA for the CDR3: TGTGCCAGCGGCGAACGACAGGAGATGAATGGCTACACCTTC. It encodes CASGERQEMNGYTF.

CDR3 sequence reads: CASSFGSDTQYF. Here the CDR3 DNA reads TGTGCCAGCAGCTTTGGATCGGATACGCAGTATTTT. The rearrangement joins TRBV11-3 to TRBJ2-3; no firm D call. V lost 3 bases, J lost 6 bases, and 7 bases lay in between. Germline-derived CDR1 and CDR2 are SGHNT and YENEEA. CDR3 length equals 12 residues.

This clone was seen just once. In DNA form, the CDR3 reads TGTGCCAGCCGATCCCGGGACGGATACACCGGGGAGCTGTTTTTT. Its protein is CASRSRDGYTGELFF. This chain connects TRBV6-6 to TRBJ2-2; D may be TRBD1 or TRBD2 (5 bases each). The CDR3 consists of 15 residues. Trimming stripped 8 bases from V and 3 bases from J, with 16 bases between. CDR1 is MNHNY, CDR2 SVGAGI, per germline (reference sequence).

The V gene is TRBV19, the J gene TRBJ1-3; no clear D gene. V lost 5 bases and J lost 4, with 9 bases in between. This CDR3 spans 13 amino acids. Germline values: CDR1 LNHDA, CDR2 SQIVND (reference sequence). CDR3 residues: CASSSQTGNTIYF. CDR3 nucleotides: TGTGCCAGTAGTTCCCAGACCGGAAACACCATATATTTT.

The rearrangement joins TRBV6-4 to TRBJ2-1; TRBD1 is a possible D gene (5 bases). The CDR3 length is 15 residues. Germline V lookup: CDR1 MRHNA, CDR2 SNTAGT. Trimming removed 3 bases at V and 1 base at J, with 10 bases between. CDR3 sequence (DNA): TGTGCCAGCAGTGATATAGCAGGGTCCTACAATGAGCAGTTCTTC. Its protein is CASSDIAGSYNEQFF.

This chain uses TRBV7-9 with TRBJ1-2; D not resolved. Trimming shortened V by 1 base and J by 4 bases, and 7 bases separated the two germline ends. CDR1 is SEHNR and CDR2 is FQNEAQ in the germline V gene (reference sequence). The CDR3 covers 13 residues. The CDR3 coding sequence is TGTGCCAGCAGCTTAGGAGGTCCCTATGGCTACACCTTC. Translated, it gives CASSLGGPYGYTF.

The CDR3 bases are TGTGCCAGCAGCTTAAACCTAGCTCTGAACACCGGGGAGCTGTTTTTT. Its translation is CASSLNLALNTGELFF. The V call is TRBV7-3, the J call TRBJ2-2, with D tentatively TRBD2 (5 bases). The CDR3 spans 16 residues. CDR1 and CDR2 from the germline V gene are SGHTA and FQGTGA. Trimming removed 1 base at V and 1 base at J, with 10 bases between.

The CDR3 sequence: CASSQAGTGNYGYTF. The CDR3 DNA reads TGTGCCAGCAGCCAAGCTGGGACAGGAAACTATGGCTACACCTTC. The chain recombines TRBV4-2 with TRBJ1-2; 8 nucleotides line up with TRBD1. The length of the CDR3 is 15 residues. In germline, CDR1 is LGHNA, CDR2 YNFKEQ. V shed 1 base and J 2 bases; nucleotides not matched to a gene: 3.

The genes are TRBV7-8 and TRBJ1-4, with unresolved D. Deletions cut 5 bases from V and 5 bases from J, with 18 bases between. The length of the CDR3 is 16 residues. In germline, CDR1 is SGHVS, CDR2 FQNEAQ. CDR3 protein: CASSPRRRTENEKLFF. The CDR3 DNA is TGTGCCAGCAGCCCCCGTCGAAGGACGGAGAATGAAAAACTGTTTTTT.

The CDR3 region is CASSSGTSAEQYF. CDR3 nucleotide sequence: TGTGCCAGCAGCTCCGGGACTAGCGCCGAGCAGTACTTC. The chain has TRBV28 and TRBJ2-7; 10 bases match TRBD2. This CDR3 spans 13 amino acids. Trimming removed 6 bases from V and 6 bases from J; junction bases left unmatched: 5. Germline CDR1 MDHEN, CDR2 SYDVKM.